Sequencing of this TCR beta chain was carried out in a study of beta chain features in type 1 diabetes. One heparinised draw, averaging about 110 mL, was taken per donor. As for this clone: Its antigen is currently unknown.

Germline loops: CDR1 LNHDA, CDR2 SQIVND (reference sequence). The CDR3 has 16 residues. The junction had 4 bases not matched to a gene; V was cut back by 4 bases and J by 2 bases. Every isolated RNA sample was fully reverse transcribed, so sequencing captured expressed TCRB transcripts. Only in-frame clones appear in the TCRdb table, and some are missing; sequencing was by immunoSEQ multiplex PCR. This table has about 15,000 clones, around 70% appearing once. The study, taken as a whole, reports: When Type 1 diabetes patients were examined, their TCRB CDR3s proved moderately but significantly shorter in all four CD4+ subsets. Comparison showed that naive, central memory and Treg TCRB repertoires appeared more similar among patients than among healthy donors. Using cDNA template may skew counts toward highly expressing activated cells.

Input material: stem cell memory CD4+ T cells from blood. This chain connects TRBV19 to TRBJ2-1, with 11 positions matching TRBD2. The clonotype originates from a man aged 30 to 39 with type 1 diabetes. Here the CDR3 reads CASSRASGGTYNEQFF. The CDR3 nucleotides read TGTGCCAGTAGTAGGGCTAGCGGGGGGACCTACAATGAGCAGTTCTTC.